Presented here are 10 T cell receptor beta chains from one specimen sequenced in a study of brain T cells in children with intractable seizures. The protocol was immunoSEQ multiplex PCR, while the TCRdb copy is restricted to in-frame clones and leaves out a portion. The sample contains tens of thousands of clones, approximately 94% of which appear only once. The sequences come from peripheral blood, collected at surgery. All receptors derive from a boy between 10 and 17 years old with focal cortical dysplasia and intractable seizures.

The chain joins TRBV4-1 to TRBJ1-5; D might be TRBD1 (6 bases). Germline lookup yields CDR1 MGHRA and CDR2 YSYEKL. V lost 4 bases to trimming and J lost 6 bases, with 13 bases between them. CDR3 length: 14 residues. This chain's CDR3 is CASSLTQGSQPQHF. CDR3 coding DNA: TGCGCCAGCAGCCTAACACAGGGTTCTCAGCCCCAGCATTTT.

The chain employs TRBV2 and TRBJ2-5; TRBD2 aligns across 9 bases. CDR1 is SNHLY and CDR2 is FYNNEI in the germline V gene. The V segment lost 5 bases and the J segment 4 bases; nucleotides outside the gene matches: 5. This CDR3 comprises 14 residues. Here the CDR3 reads CASSRAGGRETQYF. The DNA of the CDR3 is TGTGCCAGCAGTCGCGCGGGGGGGCGAGAGACCCAGTACTTC.

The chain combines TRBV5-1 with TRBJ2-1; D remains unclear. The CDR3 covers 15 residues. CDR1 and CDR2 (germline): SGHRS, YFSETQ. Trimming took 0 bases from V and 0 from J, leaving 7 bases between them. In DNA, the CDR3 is TGCGCCAGCAGCTTGGCCTCCACCTCCTACAATGAGCAGTTCTTC. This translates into CASSLASTSYNEQFF.

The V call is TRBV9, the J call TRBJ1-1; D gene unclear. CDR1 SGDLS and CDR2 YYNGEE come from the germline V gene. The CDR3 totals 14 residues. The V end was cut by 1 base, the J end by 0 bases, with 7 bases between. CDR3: CASSVISLNTEAFF. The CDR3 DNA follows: TGTGCCAGCAGCGTAATCAGCTTGAACACTGAAGCTTTCTTT.

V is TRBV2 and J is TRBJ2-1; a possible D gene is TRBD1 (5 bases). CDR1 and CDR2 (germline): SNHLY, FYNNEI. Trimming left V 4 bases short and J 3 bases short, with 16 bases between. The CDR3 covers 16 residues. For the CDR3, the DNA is TGTGCCAGCAGTGTGAGGTCAGGGATCTACTACAATGAGCAGTTCTTC. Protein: CASSVRSGIYYNEQFF. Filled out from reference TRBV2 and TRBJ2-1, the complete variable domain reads EPEVTQTPSHQVTQMGQEVILRCVPISNHLYFYWYRQILGQKVEFLVSFYNNEISEKSEIFDDQFSVERPDGSNFTLKIRSTKLEDSAMYFCASSVRSGIYYNEQFFGPGTRLTVL.

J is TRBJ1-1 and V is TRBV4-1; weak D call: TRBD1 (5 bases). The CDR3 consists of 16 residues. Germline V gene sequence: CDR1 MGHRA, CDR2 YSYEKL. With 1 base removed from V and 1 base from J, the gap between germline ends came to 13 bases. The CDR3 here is CASSQGTGQGNTEAFF. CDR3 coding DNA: TGCGCCAGCAGCCAAGGCACGGGGCAGGGGAACACTGAAGCTTTCTTT.

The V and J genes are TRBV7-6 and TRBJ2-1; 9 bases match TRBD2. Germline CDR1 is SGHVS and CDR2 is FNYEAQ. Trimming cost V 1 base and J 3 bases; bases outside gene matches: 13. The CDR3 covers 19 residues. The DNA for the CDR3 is TGTGCCAGCAGCTTAGGCCCTGGGGGTAGCGGGAGTATCTACAATGAGCAGTTCTTC. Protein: CASSLGPGGSGSIYNEQFF.

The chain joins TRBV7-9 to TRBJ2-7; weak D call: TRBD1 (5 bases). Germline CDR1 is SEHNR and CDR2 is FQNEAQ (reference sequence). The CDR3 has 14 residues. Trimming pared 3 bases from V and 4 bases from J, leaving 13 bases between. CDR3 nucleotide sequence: TGTGCCAGCAGCTTTCTCCAGGGCCCTTACGAGCAGTACTTC. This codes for CASSFLQGPYEQYF.

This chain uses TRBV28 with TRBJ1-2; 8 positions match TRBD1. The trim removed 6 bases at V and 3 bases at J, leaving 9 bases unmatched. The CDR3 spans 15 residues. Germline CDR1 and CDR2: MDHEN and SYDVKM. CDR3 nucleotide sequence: TGTGCCAGCAGCCTCTTGGACAGGGCCCACTATGGCTACACCTTC. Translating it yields CASSLLDRAHYGYTF.

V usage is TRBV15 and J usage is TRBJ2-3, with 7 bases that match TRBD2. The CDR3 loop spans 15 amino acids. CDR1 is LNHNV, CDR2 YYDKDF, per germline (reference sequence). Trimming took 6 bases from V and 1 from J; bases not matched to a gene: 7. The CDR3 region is CATRQTSDRTDTQYF. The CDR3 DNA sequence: TGTGCCACCAGGCAAACTAGCGATCGCACAGATACGCAGTATTTT.